Listed below are T cell receptor beta chains from one sample, sequenced in a study. TCRdb re-called the 5' RACE reads with MiXCR, one entry per CDR3 protein. The table includes roughly 42,000 distinct CDR3 sequences, around 30% detected once. Sequenced material: tumor-infiltrating memory CD4+ T cells sorted from the breast tumor. The receptors originated from a female donor with breast cancer. Both conserved end residues are part of each CDR3. A D gene is named only where the DNA matches it firmly. Clone size, where shown, is once, few, many, or a class for clones that have expanded.

j_gene: TRBJ2-1; d_gene: -; abundance: many; v_gene: TRBV12-3/TRBV12-4; CDR3aa: CASSISPGVSEQFF; CDR3nt: TGTGCCAGCAGTATCTCCCCCGGGGTGAGTGAGCAGTTCTTC
j_gene: TRBJ2-3; d_gene: -; abundance: few; v_gene: TRBV5-4; CDR3aa: CASSSVSTDTQYF; CDR3nt: TGTGCCAGCAGCTCCGTTTCCACAGATACGCAGTATTTT
j_gene: TRBJ2-5; d_gene: -; abundance: -; v_gene: TRBV7-2; CDR3aa: CASSFDREGAQYF; CDR3nt: TGTGCCAGCAGCTTTGACAGGGAGGGGGCCCAGTACTTC
j_gene: TRBJ2-7; d_gene: -; abundance: few; v_gene: TRBV20-1; CDR3aa: CSDGVYSYEQYF; CDR3nt: TGCAGCGACGGAGTGTACTCCTACGAGCAGTACTTC
j_gene: TRBJ1-5; d_gene: -; abundance: many; v_gene: TRBV6-5; CDR3aa: CASSAGRSNQPQHF; CDR3nt: TGTGCCAGCAGCGCGGGGAGGAGCAATCAGCCCCAGCATTTT
j_gene: TRBJ2-7; d_gene: TRBD2; abundance: many; v_gene: TRBV11-2; CDR3aa: CASSLGAGGTYEQYF; CDR3nt: TGTGCCAGCAGCTTAGGGGCGGGAGGCACCTACGAGCAGTACTTC
j_gene: TRBJ1-1; d_gene: -; abundance: -; v_gene: TRBV9; CDR3aa: CASSAVGDTEAFF; CDR3nt: TGTGCCAGCAGCGCCGTAGGAGACACTGAAGCTTTCTTT
j_gene: TRBJ2-2; d_gene: -; abundance: -; v_gene: TRBV6-5; CDR3aa: CASTNQNTGELFF; CDR3nt: TGTGCCAGCACCAACCAGAACACCGGGGAGCTGTTTTTT
j_gene: TRBJ2-5; d_gene: -; abundance: -; v_gene: TRBV29-1; CDR3aa: CSVDPSRETQYF; CDR3nt: TGCAGCGTTGACCCGTCTAGGGAGACCCAGTACTTC
j_gene: TRBJ2-3; d_gene: TRBD1; abundance: many; v_gene: TRBV25-1; CDR3aa: CASSAPGQWNTQYF; CDR3nt: TGTGCCAGCAGTGCACCGGGACAGTGGAATACGCAGTATTTT
j_gene: TRBJ2-7; d_gene: TRBD1; abundance: -; v_gene: TRBV6-2/TRBV6-3; CDR3aa: CASRTGTGYEQYF; CDR3nt: TGTGCCAGTAGAACCGGGACAGGCTACGAGCAGTACTTC
j_gene: TRBJ2-7; d_gene: TRBD2; abundance: -; v_gene: TRBV5-1; CDR3aa: CASGWTLAGPPYEQYF; CDR3nt: TGCGCCAGCGGCTGGACTCTAGCGGGACCCCCCTACGAGCAGTACTTC
j_gene: TRBJ2-1; d_gene: -; abundance: -; v_gene: TRBV5-1; CDR3aa: CASSLLLGHSSDEQFF; CDR3nt: TGCGCCAGCAGCTTGCTTTTGGGGCACTCGAGCGATGAGCAGTTCTTC
j_gene: TRBJ2-1; d_gene: -; abundance: -; v_gene: TRBV6-2/TRBV6-3; CDR3aa: CASKDPQAYNEQSF; CDR3nt: TGTGCCAGCAAGGATCCCCAGGCCTACAATGAGCAGTCCTTC
j_gene: TRBJ1-6; d_gene: -; abundance: -; v_gene: TRBV20-1; CDR3aa: CSARDLVGESSPLHF; CDR3nt: TGCAGTGCTAGAGATTTAGTGGGGGAAAGTTCACCCCTCCACTTT
j_gene: TRBJ2-2; d_gene: -; abundance: few; v_gene: TRBV5-5; CDR3aa: CASSFSGGAGELFF; CDR3nt: TGTGCCAGCAGCTTTTCAGGGGGGGCCGGGGAGCTGTTTTTT
j_gene: TRBJ2-5; d_gene: TRBD1; abundance: few; v_gene: TRBV7-2; CDR3aa: CASSYGQGGTGETQYF; CDR3nt: TGTGCCAGCAGCTACGGACAGGGAGGGACAGGGGAGACCCAGTACTTC
j_gene: TRBJ2-2; d_gene: -; abundance: -; v_gene: TRBV7-2; CDR3aa: CATHPLSSVDGELFF; CDR3nt: TGTGCCACCCACCCACTTTCTAGCGTCGACGGGGAGCTGTTTTTT
j_gene: TRBJ2-5; d_gene: -; abundance: -; v_gene: TRBV28; CDR3aa: CASSFPGVGTQYF; CDR3nt: TGTGCCAGCAGTTTCCCGGGGGTCGGGACCCAGTACTTC
j_gene: TRBJ1-2; d_gene: -; abundance: -; v_gene: TRBV20-1; CDR3aa: CSASSTNYGYTF; CDR3nt: TGCAGTGCTAGTTCCACTAACTATGGCTACACCTTC
j_gene: TRBJ1-5; d_gene: -; abundance: -; v_gene: TRBV19; CDR3aa: CASVAQGNQPQHF; CDR3nt: TGTGCCAGTGTCGCTCAGGGCAATCAGCCCCAGCATTTT
j_gene: TRBJ2-5; d_gene: TRBD2; abundance: many; v_gene: TRBV20-1; CDR3aa: CSAPKGLAGGVTQYF; CDR3nt: TGCAGTGCTCCCAAGGGCCTAGCGGGAGGGGTGACCCAGTACTTC
j_gene: TRBJ2-3; d_gene: -; abundance: -; v_gene: TRBV10-3; CDR3aa: CAISGWREDTDTQYF; CDR3nt: TGTGCCATCAGTGGATGGAGGGAGGATACAGATACGCAGTATTTT
j_gene: TRBJ1-5; d_gene: -; abundance: -; v_gene: TRBV11-2; CDR3aa: CASSLNNQPQHF; CDR3nt: TGTGCCAGCAGCTTGAACAATCAGCCCCAGCATTTT
j_gene: TRBJ2-7; d_gene: -; abundance: few; v_gene: TRBV5-1; CDR3aa: CASSHPHNYEQYF; CDR3nt: TGCGCCAGCAGCCACCCCCATAACTACGAGCAGTACTTC
j_gene: TRBJ1-3; d_gene: -; abundance: few; v_gene: TRBV28; CDR3aa: CASSSPVDTIYF; CDR3nt: TGTGCCAGCAGTTCCCCTGTAGACACCATATATTTT
j_gene: TRBJ2-1; d_gene: -; abundance: -; v_gene: TRBV20-1; CDR3aa: CSASARRSSYNEQFF; CDR3nt: TGCAGTGCTAGTGCACGGCGAAGCTCCTACAATGAGCAGTTCTTC
j_gene: TRBJ2-5; d_gene: -; abundance: few; v_gene: TRBV7-2; CDR3aa: CASSLGGELYLADETQYF; CDR3nt: TGTGCCAGCAGCTTAGGGGGCGAGCTTTATCTCGCCGACGAGACCCAGTACTTC
j_gene: TRBJ2-7; d_gene: TRBD1; abundance: -; v_gene: TRBV20-1; CDR3aa: CSAERPGQGNEQYF; CDR3nt: TGCAGTGCCGAAAGACCGGGACAGGGGAACGAGCAGTACTTC
j_gene: TRBJ2-3; d_gene: -; abundance: -; v_gene: TRBV9; CDR3aa: CTSSQRTGGFADTQYF; CDR3nt: TGTACCAGCAGCCAAAGGACAGGAGGGTTTGCAGATACGCAGTATTTT
j_gene: TRBJ2-5; d_gene: TRBD1; abundance: -; v_gene: TRBV12-3/TRBV12-4; CDR3aa: CASGFIRTGDQETQYF; CDR3nt: TGTGCCAGCGGTTTCATCCGTACAGGGGATCAAGAGACCCAGTACTTC
j_gene: TRBJ2-4; d_gene: -; abundance: few; v_gene: TRBV12-3/TRBV12-4; CDR3aa: CASGDSKNIQYF; CDR3nt: TGTGCCAGCGGAGATAGCAAAAACATTCAGTACTTC